One sample yielded the 13 T cell receptor beta chains listed below, sequenced in a study of neoadjuvant anti-PD-1 for oral cavity cancer. Time point reported: after neoadjuvant nivolumab, at surgical resection. The table came from immunoSEQ multiplex PCR; TCRdb's copy has only in-frame clones and leaves some out. The data contain about 37,000 clones, roughly two fifths of them singletons. Material: tumor tissue, obtained after nivolumab (anti-PD-1) treatment. Receptors were obtained from a person between 40 and 85 years old with oral cavity squamous cell carcinoma.

The chain joins TRBV4-2 to TRBJ2-7; 10 nucleotides match TRBD2. This CDR3 spans 15 amino acids. Germline CDR1 and CDR2: LGHNA and YNFKEQ. J was trimmed by 2 bases and V by 2 bases; bases with no gene match: 3. The chain's CDR3 is CASSQLLAGAYEQYF. The CDR3, as DNA: TGTGCCAGCAGCCAACTTCTAGCGGGGGCCTACGAGCAGTACTTC.

V usage is TRBV6-6 and J usage is TRBJ1-1; TRBD1 might be the D (6 bases). V gave up 4 bases and J gave up 7 bases, with 19 bases separating them. The CDR3 spans 15 residues. Germline V CDR1 and CDR2: MNHNY, SVGAGI (reference sequence). CDR3 sequence: CASSSQGHERDEAFF. Written as DNA, the CDR3 is TGTGCCAGCAGTTCACAGGGTCATGAGAGAGATGAAGCTTTCTTT.

The chain joins TRBV6-6 to TRBJ1-5, with TRBD1 as a possible D gene (5 bases). Germline values: CDR1 MNHNY, CDR2 SVGAGI (reference sequence). This CDR3 is built from 14 residues. V dropped 4 bases and J dropped 6 bases, with 13 bases sitting between them. CDR3 amino acids: CASSSGQGGQPQHF. The CDR3 nucleotides read TGTGCCAGCAGTTCAGGGCAGGGCGGTCAGCCCCAGCATTTT.

The chain has TRBV11-2 and TRBJ1-5; D possibly corresponds to TRBD1 (5 bases). The CDR3 has 14 amino acids. V lost 5 bases, J lost 5 bases, and 13 bases lay in between. Germline CDR1 is SGHAT and CDR2 is FQNNGV. The CDR3 is CASSPGTVDQPQHF. CDR3 nucleotide sequence: TGTGCCAGCAGCCCAGGGACGGTAGATCAGCCCCAGCATTTT.

The chain uses TRBV11-2 and TRBJ2-7, with unresolved D. This CDR3 has 17 residues. With 5 bases removed from V and 2 bases from J, the gap between germline ends came to 22 bases. Germline assignment: CDR1 SGHAT and CDR2 FQNNGV. The CDR3 DNA reads as TGTGCCAGCAGCCAAAGGGTGTTGGGTGGTGGAGCCTACGAGCAGTACTTC. It specifies CASSQRVLGGGAYEQYF.

V usage is TRBV19 and J usage is TRBJ1-4; the match to TRBD1 covers 8 bases. The junction had 10 bases not matched to a gene; V was cut back by 5 bases and J by 8 bases. This CDR3 spans 15 amino acids. From germline, CDR1 is LNHDA and CDR2 SQIVND (reference sequence). CDR3: CASSLGQASEEKLFF. The CDR3 coding sequence is TGTGCCAGTAGTCTGGGACAGGCTAGCGAAGAAAAACTGTTTTTT.

This clone was seen a few times. This chain links TRBV9 with TRBJ2-2; D is unclear. V lost 6 bases, J lost 1 base, and 7 bases lay in between. From germline, CDR1 is SGDLS and CDR2 YYNGEE. The CDR3 loop spans 13 amino acids. The CDR3 bases are TGTGCCAGCACGGCGCGGAACACCGGGGAGCTGTTTTTT. Its protein product is CASTARNTGELFF.

This clone was observed once. The chain recombines TRBV18 with TRBJ2-7; D gene uncertain. CDR1 and CDR2 (germline): KGHSH, LQKENI. Trimming removed 3 bases from V and 3 bases from J, with 12 bases in between. The CDR3 is 14 residues long. This CDR3 reads CASSPPASLYEQYF. In DNA, the CDR3 is TGTGCCAGCTCACCTCCGGCAAGCCTCTACGAGCAGTACTTC. Variable domain in full (rest from reference TRBV18 and TRBJ2-7): NAGVMQNPRHLVRRRGQEARLRCSPMKGHSHVYWYRQLPEEGLKFMVYLQKENIIDESGMPKERFSAEFPKEGPSILRIQQVVRGDSAAYFCASSPPASLYEQYFGPGTRLTVT.

The chain is built from TRBV5-5 and TRBJ2-7, with 8 bases aligning to TRBD2. Trimming took 3 bases from V and 4 from J; bases not matched to a gene: 3. The CDR3 has 13 residues. Germline V gene lookup returns CDR1 SGHKS and CDR2 YYEKEE (reference sequence). The CDR3 DNA follows: TGTGCCAGCAGCTCGACTAGCGCTTACGAGCAGTACTTC. Its protein is CASSSTSAYEQYF.

This clone was seen a few times. The J gene is TRBJ1-6, the V gene TRBV6-1, with no clear D. Trimming pared 6 bases from V and 3 bases from J, leaving 6 bases between. Germline V CDR1 and CDR2: MNHNS, SASEGT. CDR3 length: 13 amino acids. This CDR3 is CASREFYNSPLHF. The CDR3 bases are TGTGCCAGCAGGGAGTTCTATAATTCACCCCTCCACTTT.

J is TRBJ2-7 and V is TRBV18; 8 nucleotides align to TRBD1. CDR1 is KGHSH and CDR2 is LQKENI in the germline V gene. The CDR3 length is 15 residues. V dropped 4 bases and J dropped 2; count of bases not matched to a gene: 7. CDR3 sequence reads: CASSRTPDRAYEQYF. The DNA for the CDR3 is TGTGCCAGCTCACGAACACCGGACAGGGCCTACGAGCAGTACTTC.

This clone was detected once. This chain connects TRBV28 to TRBJ2-5; 7 bases are shared with TRBD2. CDR1 MDHEN and CDR2 SYDVKM come from the germline V gene. Unmatched junction bases numbered 14, after V lost 5 bases and J lost 2 bases. There are 17 residues in the CDR3. DNA for the CDR3: TGTGCCAGCAGTCCCCCGTCGGGGGGTACGTCTCAAGAGACCCAGTACTTC. Translating it yields CASSPPSGGTSQETQYF.

This clone was recorded a few times. The V call is TRBV11-2, the J call TRBJ2-1; D not certain. Germline lookup yields CDR1 SGHAT and CDR2 FQNNGV. The CDR3 has 15 residues. V was shortened by 2 bases and J by 0 bases, with 8 bases between the two germline ends. The CDR3 here is CASSLIRSSYNEQFF. As DNA, the CDR3 is TGTGCCAGCAGCTTAATCCGGAGCTCCTACAATGAGCAGTTCTTC.